These 17 T cell receptor beta chains share one sample of origin, sequenced in a study of identical twins. TCRdb re-called the 5' RACE reads through MiXCR, storing one row per CDR3 protein. The data contain roughly 1.6 million distinct CDR3 sequences, 32% of them singletons. The sequencing sample was made of cord blood. The receptors originated from a newborn girl in good health.

This clonotype showed up just a few times. The CDR3 here is CATSDYRGDQPQHF. In nucleotides, the CDR3 is TGTGCCACCAGTGATTACAGGGGGGATCAGCCCCAGCATTTT. The gene calls are TRBV24-1 and TRBJ1-5, with 8 bases lining up with TRBD1. The CDR3 totals 14 residues. V lost 2 bases to trimming and J lost 5 bases; unmatched junction nucleotides: 1. The germline V gene encodes CDR1 KGHDR and CDR2 SFDVKD.

This clonotype came up a few times. Here the CDR3 reads CAISESAGQETQYF. The DNA for the CDR3 is TGTGCCATCAGTGAGTCCGCGGGACAAGAGACCCAGTACTTC. The chain uses TRBV10-3 and TRBJ2-5; D might be TRBD2 (6 bases). CDR1 ENHRY and CDR2 SYGVKD come from the germline V gene. The V and J ends lost 0 bases and 2 bases respectively, with 7 bases between them. The CDR3 loop spans 14 amino acids.

The chain employs TRBV3-1 and TRBJ2-1, with 11 bases matching TRBD2. Germline loops: CDR1 LGHDT, CDR2 YNNKEL (reference sequence). The CDR3 consists of 15 residues. J was trimmed by 5 bases and V by 5 bases; bases with no gene match: 5. In DNA, the CDR3 is TGTGCCAGCAGCTTCCCGGGACTAGCGGACAATGAGCAGTTCTTC. Its protein product is CASSFPGLADNEQFF.

The chain recombines TRBV19 with TRBJ1-5; a weak D match, TRBD1 (5 bases). Trimming took off 9 bases at V and 5 bases at J, with 11 bases between the two ends. Germline CDR1 and CDR2: LNHDA and SQIVND (reference sequence). This CDR3 is 12 amino acids long. This CDR3 is CASQIRDQPQHF. CDR3 sequence (DNA): TGTGCCAGCCAGATCAGGGATCAGCCCCAGCATTTT.

The chain couples TRBV12-3 or TRBV12-4 to TRBJ1-1, with a weak D call TRBD1 (5 bases). The CDR3 spans 14 residues. V shed 3 bases and J shed 5 bases, with 13 bases lying between them. In DNA form, the CDR3 reads TGTGCCAGCAGTTTTCGGGGCGGAGGGACTGAAGCTTTCTTT. Translating it yields CASSFRGGGTEAFF.

This clonotype was seen only a few times. V and J are TRBV27 and TRBJ2-3; 8 bases are shared with TRBD2. The CDR3 length is 16 residues. Germline CDR1 reads MNHEY; CDR2 reads SMNVEV (reference sequence). The V segment lost 3 bases and the J segment 3 bases; nucleotides outside the gene matches: 8. CDR3 in amino acids: CASSFFTGGVTDTQYF. The DNA for the CDR3 is TGTGCCAGCAGTTTCTTTACGGGGGGGGTTACAGATACGCAGTATTTT.

V and J are TRBV10-1 and TRBJ1-5; D gene ambiguous. The CDR3 is 13 amino acids. CDR1 and CDR2 from the germline V gene are WNHNN and SYGVQD (reference sequence). With 4 bases removed from V and 7 bases from J, the gap between germline ends came to 11 bases. DNA of the CDR3: TGCGCCAGCAGTGCGGGAGTTTTGCAGCCCCAGCATTTT. Translation gives CASSAGVLQPQHF.

The chain carries TRBV27 and TRBJ1-1; D remains unclear. Germline CDR1 is MNHEY and CDR2 is SMNVEV (reference sequence). The V gene lost 2 bases and the J gene lost 8 bases, with 15 bases spanning the gap. The CDR3 is 14 amino acids. The CDR3 sequence is CASSLSGRTVEAFF. The CDR3 DNA is TGTGCCAGCAGTTTAAGCGGCCGGACGGTAGAAGCTTTCTTT.

The V gene is TRBV12-3 or TRBV12-4, the J gene TRBJ1-3, with D hard to call. Trimming pared 3 bases from V and 3 bases from J, leaving 12 bases between. CDR3 size: 15 residues. In nucleotides, the CDR3 is TGTGCCAGCAGTTTGTCATTGGTCGTTGGAAACACCATATATTTT. Translating it yields CASSLSLVVGNTIYF.

This clonotype came up many times. The V call is TRBV2, the J call TRBJ2-7; 11 positions agree with TRBD2. CDR3 length: 14 amino acids. Unmatched junction bases numbered 7, after V lost 8 bases and J lost 4 bases. Germline V lookup: CDR1 SNHLY, CDR2 FYNNEI. In DNA, the CDR3 is TGTGCCAGCCTCTCCGGGACTAGCGGTTACGAGCAGTACTTC. It specifies CASLSGTSGYEQYF. The full variable domain, completed using reference TRBV2 and TRBJ2-7, is EPEVTQTPSHQVTQMGQEVILRCVPISNHLYFYWYRQILGQKVEFLVSFYNNEISEKSEIFDDQFSVERPDGSNFTLKIRSTKLEDSAMYFCASLSGTSGYEQYFGPGTRLTVT.

The J gene is TRBJ1-2, the V gene TRBV20-1; D remains ambiguous. The V gene lost 1 base and the J gene lost 7 bases, with 10 bases spanning the gap. The CDR3 totals 12 residues. Germline assignment: CDR1 DFQATT and CDR2 SNEGSKA (reference sequence). The CDR3 DNA is TGCAGTGCTAGAGCCACTGGCGGTGGCTACACCTTC. Translated, it gives CSARATGGGYTF.

This chain connects TRBV12-5 to TRBJ2-1; D call uncertain. The J call may be wrong; the DNA end is better matched by TRBJ2-7. Germline CDR1 is LGHNT and CDR2 is FRNRAP. This CDR3 is 16 amino acids long. CDR3 bases: TGTGCTAGTGGTTTGGGGGGAAGTGGCTCCTACAATGAGCAGTACTTC. Encoded protein: CASGLGGSGSYNEQYF.

The rearrangement uses TRBV2 and TRBJ1-4, with 9 bases matching TRBD1. The V segment lost 9 bases and the J segment 8 bases; nucleotides outside the gene matches: 7. This CDR3 contains 13 residues. Germline values: CDR1 SNHLY, CDR2 FYNNEI. The CDR3 reads CARGTGGGEKLFF. The DNA for the CDR3 is TGTGCCAGGGGAACAGGGGGCGGAGAAAAACTGTTTTTT.

The V call is TRBV7-2, the J call TRBJ2-1, with 8 bases lining up with TRBD1. CDR3 length equals 21 residues. The V gene's germline CDR1 is SGHTA and CDR2 FQGNSA. V trimming: 0 bases; J trimming: 0 bases; junction bases outside the gene matches: 16. The CDR3: CASSLARTGSIGSGSYNEQFF. CDR3 DNA: TGTGCCAGCAGCTTAGCTCGGACAGGGAGTATCGGTAGCGGCTCCTACAATGAGCAGTTCTTC.

The V and J genes are TRBV11-3 and TRBJ2-1; D possibly corresponds to TRBD1 (6 bases). Trimming took 7 bases from V and 9 from J, leaving 10 bases between them. CDR3 length: 11 amino acids. CDR1 is SGHNT, CDR2 YENEEA, per germline. CDR3 coding DNA: TGTGCCAGCAACAGGGAAAGTGAGCAGTTCTTC. Translated: CASNRESEQFF.

The CDR3 reads CASAHSGFQETQYF. CDR3 in DNA: TGTGCCAGCGCCCATAGCGGGTTCCAAGAGACCCAGTACTTC. The V call is TRBV9, the J call TRBJ2-5; 7 bases are a match to TRBD2. V gave up 7 bases and J gave up 1 base; unmatched junction bases: 7. The V gene's germline CDR1 is SGDLS and CDR2 YYNGEE. The CDR3 runs to 14 residues.

This clonotype was found many times. This chain joins TRBV20-1 and TRBJ2-3; 9 bases line up with TRBD2. V dropped 5 bases and J dropped 0; count of bases not matched to a gene: 3. CDR1 and CDR2 from the germline V gene are DFQATT and SNEGSKA (reference sequence). The CDR3 has 14 amino acids. CDR3 residues: CSAGLAGSTDTQYF. The DNA for the CDR3 is TGCAGTGCTGGCCTAGCGGGGAGCACAGATACGCAGTATTTT.